This T cell receptor beta chain was sequenced for a study of shared clonotypes between healthy human individuals. The CDR3 has 14 residues. Germline CDR1 is MNHEY and CDR2 is SVGAGI. Trimming took 4 bases from V and 5 from J; bases not matched to a gene: 6. This clone appeared once. Clones were read by immunoSEQ multiplex PCR, and TCRdb kept only the in-frame ones, dropping some. The data contain some 2.1 million clones, roughly 94% of them singletons. The clonotype originates from a young man in good health. The chain employs TRBV6-5 and TRBJ2-7, with 9 bases identical to TRBD1. The sample taken for sequencing was naive CD4+ T cells sorted from blood. As for subset: CD45RA+ positively selected. The CDR3 protein is CASSLGTGMDEQYF. CDR3 nucleotides: TGTGCCAGCAGTTTGGGGACAGGGATGGACGAGCAGTACTTC.